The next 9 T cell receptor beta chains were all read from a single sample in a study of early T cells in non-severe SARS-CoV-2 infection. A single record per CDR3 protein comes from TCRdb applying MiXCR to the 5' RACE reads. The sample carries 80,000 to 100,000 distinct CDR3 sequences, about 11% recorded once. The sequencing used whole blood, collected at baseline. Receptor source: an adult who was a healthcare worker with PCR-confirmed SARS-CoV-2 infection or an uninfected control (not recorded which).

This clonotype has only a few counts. CDR3 protein: CASSYSEETQYF. In nucleotides, the CDR3 is TGTGCCAGCAGCTACAGCGAAGAGACCCAGTACTTC. V usage is TRBV5-5 and J usage is TRBJ2-5; D is ambiguous. Germline values: CDR1 SGHKS, CDR2 YYEKEE (reference sequence). Trimming shortened V by 3 bases and J by 3 bases, and 6 bases separated the two germline ends. This CDR3 has 12 amino acids.

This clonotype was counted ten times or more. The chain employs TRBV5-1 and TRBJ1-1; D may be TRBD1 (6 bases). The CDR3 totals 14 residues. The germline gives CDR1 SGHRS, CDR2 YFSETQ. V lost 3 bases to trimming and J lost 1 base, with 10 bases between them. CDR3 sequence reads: CASSSGQTNTEAFF. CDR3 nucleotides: TGCGCCAGCAGCTCCGGACAGACGAACACTGAAGCTTTCTTT.

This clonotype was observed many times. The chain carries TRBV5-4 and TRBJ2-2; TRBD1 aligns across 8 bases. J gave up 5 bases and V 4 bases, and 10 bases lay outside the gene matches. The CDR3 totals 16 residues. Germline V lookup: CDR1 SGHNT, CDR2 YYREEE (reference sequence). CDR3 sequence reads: CASSSQGQGATGELFF. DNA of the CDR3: TGTGCCAGCAGCAGCCAAGGCCAGGGGGCGACCGGGGAGCTGTTTTTT.

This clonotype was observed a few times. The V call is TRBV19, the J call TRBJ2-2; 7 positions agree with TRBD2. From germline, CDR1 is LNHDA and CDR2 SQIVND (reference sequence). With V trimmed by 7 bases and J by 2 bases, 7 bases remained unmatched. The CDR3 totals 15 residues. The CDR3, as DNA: TGTGCCAGTATGGGCCTAGCGGAAAACACCGGGGAGCTGTTTTTT. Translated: CASMGLAENTGELFF.

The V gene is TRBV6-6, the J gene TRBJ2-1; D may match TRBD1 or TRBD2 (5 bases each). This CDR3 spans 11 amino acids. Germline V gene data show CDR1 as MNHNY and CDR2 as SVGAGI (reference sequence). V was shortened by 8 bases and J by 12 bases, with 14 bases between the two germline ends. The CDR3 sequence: CASGTVDVQFF. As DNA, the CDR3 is TGTGCCAGCGGGACGGTGGACGTGCAGTTCTTC.

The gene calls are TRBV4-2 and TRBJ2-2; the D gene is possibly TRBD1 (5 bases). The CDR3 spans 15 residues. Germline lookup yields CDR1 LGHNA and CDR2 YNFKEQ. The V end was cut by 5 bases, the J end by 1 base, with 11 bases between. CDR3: CASSFVGQNTGELFF. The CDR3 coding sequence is TGTGCCAGCAGCTTCGTGGGGCAGAACACCGGGGAGCTGTTTTTT.

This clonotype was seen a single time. CDR3 in DNA: TGCGCCAGCAGTGGATCCTGGGGGGCGGGACTCCACTTT. Translating it yields CASSGSWGAGLHF. V and J are TRBV10-2 and TRBJ1-6; possibly TRBD1 for D (6 bases). CDR1 and CDR2 (germline): WSHSY, SAAADI. The CDR3 loop spans 13 amino acids. Trimming left V 4 bases short and J 16 bases short, with 17 bases between.

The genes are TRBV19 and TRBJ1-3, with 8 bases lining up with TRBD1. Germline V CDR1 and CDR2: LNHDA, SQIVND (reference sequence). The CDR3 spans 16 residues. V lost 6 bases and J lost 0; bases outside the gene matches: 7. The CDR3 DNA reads TGTGCCAGTAGACGGACAGGGCAGGACTCTGGAAACACCATATATTTT. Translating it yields CASRRTGQDSGNTIYF.

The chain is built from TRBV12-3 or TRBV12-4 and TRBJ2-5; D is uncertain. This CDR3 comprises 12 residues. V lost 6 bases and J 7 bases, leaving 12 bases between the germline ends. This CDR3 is CASSPNGWTQYF. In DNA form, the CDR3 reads TGTGCCAGCAGCCCAAACGGTTGGACCCAGTACTTC.